A single sample is the source of the 9 T cell receptor beta chains below, sequenced in a study of T cells in Graves' hyperthyroidism and ophthalmopathy. RNA transcripts provided the source from which TCR beta CDR3 regions were amplified. Researchers ran a first-round RT-PCR on the TCR CDR3 using the HTBI primer set. Using its own MiXCR run on the multiplex PCR reads, TCRdb lists one record per CDR3 protein. This table has around 300,000 distinct CDR3 sequences, roughly an eighth appearing once. Sample: blood. The receptors were sampled from a woman aged 40 to 50 with Graves' hyperthyroidism.

This clonotype was counted at least ten times. The chain uses TRBV24-1 and TRBJ2-7; TRBD1 might be the D (5 bases). Trimming removed 6 bases at V and 1 base at J, with 15 bases between. CDR3 length: 15 amino acids. Germline CDR1 and CDR2: KGHDR and SFDVKD. The DNA for the CDR3 is TGTGCCACCAGTTCATCAGGGCCAGGATCCTACGAGCAGTACTTC. It codes for CATSSSGPGSYEQYF.

In this sample, this clonotype turned up many times. The chain uses TRBV7-9 and TRBJ2-5, with D uncertain. The CDR3 has 15 residues. V shed 2 bases and J shed 0 bases, with 10 bases lying between them. CDR1 and CDR2 (germline): SEHNR, FQNEAQ (reference sequence). The CDR3 loop is CASSLQVADQETQYF. CDR3 nucleotides: TGTGCCAGCAGCTTACAGGTCGCAGACCAAGAGACCCAGTACTTC.

A few counts support this clonotype. J is TRBJ2-7 and V is TRBV20-1; 9 bases align to TRBD2. The V and J ends lost 5 bases and 4 bases, in that order; junction bases with no gene match: 3. The CDR3 runs to 12 residues. Germline CDR1 reads DFQATT; CDR2 reads SNEGSKA (reference sequence). The CDR3 DNA reads TGCAGTGCTGAGGGACTAGCTTACGAGCAGTACTTC. It codes for CSAEGLAYEQYF.

The table lists this clonotype with many counts. The rearrangement joins TRBV7-2 to TRBJ2-5, with 9 bases that match TRBD1. The J segment lost 1 base and the V segment lost 6 bases, leaving 9 bases of the junction unmatched. The CDR3 is made up of 16 amino acids. CDR1 is SGHTA and CDR2 is FQGNSA in the germline V gene. The DNA for the CDR3 is TGTGCCAGCAGACGAACCGGGACAGGGTCCCAAGAGACCCAGTACTTC. It is translated as CASRRTGTGSQETQYF.

The rearrangement joins TRBV20-1 to TRBJ2-1; TRBD2 matches at 9 bases. Germline CDR1 reads DFQATT; CDR2 reads SNEGSKA (reference sequence). Trimming cost V 2 bases and J 8 bases; bases outside gene matches: 7. CDR3 size: 14 residues. CDR3 in DNA: TGCAGTGCTAGATGGGCGGGAGGGCCGGATGAGCAGTTCTTC. This encodes CSARWAGGPDEQFF.

This clonotype was seen ten or more times. V is TRBV20-1 and J is TRBJ2-3, with D perhaps TRBD1 (7 bases). From germline, CDR1 is DFQATT and CDR2 SNEGSKA (reference sequence). Trimming pared 5 bases from V and 2 bases from J, leaving 20 bases between. The CDR3 length is 16 residues. As DNA, the CDR3 is TGCAGTGCTGCAGGGGGGACGGGTGTCTTCACAGATACGCAGTATTTT. It specifies CSAAGGTGVFTDTQYF.

This chain uses TRBV15 with TRBJ2-3; the match to TRBD2 covers 8 bases. Germline V CDR1 and CDR2: LNHNV, YYDKDF (reference sequence). The J segment lost 0 bases and the V segment lost 2 bases, leaving 4 bases of the junction unmatched. The CDR3 contains 16 residues. CDR3 loop: CATSRKSSGSTDTQYF. The CDR3 DNA sequence: TGTGCCACCAGCAGAAAATCTAGCGGGAGCACAGATACGCAGTATTTT.

This clonotype was found many times. The V and J genes are TRBV29-1 and TRBJ1-2; 8 positions match TRBD1. CDR1 and CDR2 from the germline V gene are SQVTM and ANQGSEA. The CDR3 covers 11 residues. J lost 6 bases, V lost 8 bases, and 5 bases had no gene match. The DNA for the CDR3 is TGCAGCATAAGGACAGGGCATGGCTACACCTTC. Its protein product is CSIRTGHGYTF.

This clonotype was recorded many times. The chain is built from TRBV6-1 and TRBJ2-2, with a possible D match to TRBD1 (6 bases). CDR1 is MNHNS, CDR2 SASEGT, per germline. Trimming took 6 bases from V and 5 from J, leaving 16 bases between them. There are 15 residues in the CDR3. CDR3 region: CASRETGLGTGELFF. The CDR3 DNA is TGTGCCAGCAGAGAAACAGGGTTAGGGACCGGGGAGCTGTTTTTT.